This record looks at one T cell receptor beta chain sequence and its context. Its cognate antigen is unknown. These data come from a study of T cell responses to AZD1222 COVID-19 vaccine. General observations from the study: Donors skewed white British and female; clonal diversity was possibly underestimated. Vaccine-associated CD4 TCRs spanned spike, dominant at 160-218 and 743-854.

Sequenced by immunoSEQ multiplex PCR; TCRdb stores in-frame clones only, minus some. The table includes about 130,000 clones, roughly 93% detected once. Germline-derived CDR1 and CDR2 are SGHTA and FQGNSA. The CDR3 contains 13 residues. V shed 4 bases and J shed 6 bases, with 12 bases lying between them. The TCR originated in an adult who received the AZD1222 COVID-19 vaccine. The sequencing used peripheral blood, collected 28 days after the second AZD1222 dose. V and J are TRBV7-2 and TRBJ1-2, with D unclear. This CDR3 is CASSSPGRNGYTF. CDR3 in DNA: TGTGCCAGCAGCTCCCCTGGGAGGAATGGCTACACCTTC.